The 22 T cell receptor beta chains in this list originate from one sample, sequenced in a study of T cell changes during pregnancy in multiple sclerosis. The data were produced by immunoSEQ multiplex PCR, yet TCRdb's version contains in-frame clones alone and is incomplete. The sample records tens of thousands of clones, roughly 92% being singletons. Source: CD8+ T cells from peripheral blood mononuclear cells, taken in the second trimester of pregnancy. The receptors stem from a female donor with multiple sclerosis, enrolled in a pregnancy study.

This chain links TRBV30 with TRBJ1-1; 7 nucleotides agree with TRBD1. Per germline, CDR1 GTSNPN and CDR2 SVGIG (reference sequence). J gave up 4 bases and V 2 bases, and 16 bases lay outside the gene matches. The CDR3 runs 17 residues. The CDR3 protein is CAWSPTARQGRGTEAFF. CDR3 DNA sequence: TGTGCCTGGAGTCCCACAGCCAGACAGGGCCGGGGCACTGAAGCTTTCTTT.

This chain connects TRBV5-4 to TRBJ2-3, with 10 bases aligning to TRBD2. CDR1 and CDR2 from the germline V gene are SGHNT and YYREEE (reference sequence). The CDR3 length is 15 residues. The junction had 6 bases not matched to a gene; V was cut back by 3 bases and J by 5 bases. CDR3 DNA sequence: TGTGCCAGCAGCTACCTAGCGGGAGAGGTAGATACGCAGTATTTT. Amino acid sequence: CASSYLAGEVDTQYF.

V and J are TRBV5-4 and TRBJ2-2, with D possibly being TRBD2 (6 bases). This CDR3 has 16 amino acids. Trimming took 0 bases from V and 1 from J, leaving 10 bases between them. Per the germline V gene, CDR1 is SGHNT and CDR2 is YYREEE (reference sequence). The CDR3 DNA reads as TGTGCCAGCAGCTTGGCCCTCGGGGGGAACACCGGGGAGCTGTTTTTT. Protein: CASSLALGGNTGELFF.

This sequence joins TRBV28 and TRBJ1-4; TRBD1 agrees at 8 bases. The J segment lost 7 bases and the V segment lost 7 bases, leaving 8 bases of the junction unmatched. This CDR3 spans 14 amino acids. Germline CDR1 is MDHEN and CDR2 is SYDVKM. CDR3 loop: CASTWRDRLEKLFF. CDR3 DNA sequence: TGTGCCAGCACATGGCGGGACAGGCTTGAAAAACTGTTTTTT.

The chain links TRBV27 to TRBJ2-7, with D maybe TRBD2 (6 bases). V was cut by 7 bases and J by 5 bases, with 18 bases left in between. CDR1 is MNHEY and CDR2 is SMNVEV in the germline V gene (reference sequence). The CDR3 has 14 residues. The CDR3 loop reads CASTISGRSHEQYF. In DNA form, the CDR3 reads TGTGCCAGCACCATTAGCGGAAGGAGCCACGAGCAGTACTTC.

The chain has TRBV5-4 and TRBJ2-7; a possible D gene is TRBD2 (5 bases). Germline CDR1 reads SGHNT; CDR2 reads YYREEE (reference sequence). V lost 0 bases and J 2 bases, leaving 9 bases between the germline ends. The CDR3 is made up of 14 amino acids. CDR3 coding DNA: TGTGCCAGCAGCTTGGCCGTCGGGGCCTACGAGCAGTACTTC. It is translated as CASSLAVGAYEQYF.

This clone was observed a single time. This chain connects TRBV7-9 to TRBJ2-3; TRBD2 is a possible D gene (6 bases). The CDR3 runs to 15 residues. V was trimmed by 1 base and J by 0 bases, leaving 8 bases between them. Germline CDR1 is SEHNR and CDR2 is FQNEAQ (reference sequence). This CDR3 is CASSLVADSTDTQYF. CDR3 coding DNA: TGTGCCAGCAGCTTAGTAGCGGACAGCACAGATACGCAGTATTTT.

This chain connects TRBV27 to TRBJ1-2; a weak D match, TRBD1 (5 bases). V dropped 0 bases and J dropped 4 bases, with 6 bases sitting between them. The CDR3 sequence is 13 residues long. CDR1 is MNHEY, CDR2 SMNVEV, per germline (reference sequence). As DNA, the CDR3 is TGTGCCAGCAGTTTATCGGGGCCCTATGGCTACACCTTC. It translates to CASSLSGPYGYTF.

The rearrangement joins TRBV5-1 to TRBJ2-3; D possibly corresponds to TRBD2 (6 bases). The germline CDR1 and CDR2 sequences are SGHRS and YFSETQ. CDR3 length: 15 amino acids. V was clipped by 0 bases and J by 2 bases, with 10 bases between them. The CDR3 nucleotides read TGCGCCAGCAGCTTGGGGCTAGCGATCACAGATACGCAGTATTTT. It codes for CASSLGLAITDTQYF.

In DNA form, the CDR3 reads TGTGCCAGCTCACCTCGAGCGGGAGGATCGATGTACGAGCAGTACTTC. Protein product: CASSPRAGGSMYEQYF. V and J are TRBV18 and TRBJ2-7; the match to TRBD2 covers 9 bases. With V trimmed by 3 bases and J by 4 bases, 10 bases remained unmatched. The CDR3 extends over 16 amino acids. CDR1 and CDR2 from the germline V gene are KGHSH and LQKENI.

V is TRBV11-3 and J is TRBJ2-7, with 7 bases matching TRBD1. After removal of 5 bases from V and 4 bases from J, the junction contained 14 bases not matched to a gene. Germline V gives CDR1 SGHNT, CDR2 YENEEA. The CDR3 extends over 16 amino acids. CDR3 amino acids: CASSHRQGAVTYEQYF. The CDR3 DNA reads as TGTGCCAGCAGCCACCGACAGGGCGCTGTTACTTACGAGCAGTACTTC.

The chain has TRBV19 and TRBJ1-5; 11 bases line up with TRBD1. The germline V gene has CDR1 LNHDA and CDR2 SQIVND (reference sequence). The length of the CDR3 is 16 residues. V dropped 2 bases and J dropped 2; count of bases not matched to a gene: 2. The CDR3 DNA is TGTGCCAGTAGTATACCGGGACAGGGGGGCAATCAGCCCCAGCATTTT. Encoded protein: CASSIPGQGGNQPQHF.

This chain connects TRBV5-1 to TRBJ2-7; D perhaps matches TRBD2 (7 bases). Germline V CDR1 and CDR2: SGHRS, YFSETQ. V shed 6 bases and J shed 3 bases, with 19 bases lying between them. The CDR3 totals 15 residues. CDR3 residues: CASTSAGAAFYEQYF. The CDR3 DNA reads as TGCGCCAGCACTAGTGCGGGGGCCGCTTTCTACGAGCAGTACTTC. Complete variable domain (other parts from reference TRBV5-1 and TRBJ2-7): KAGVTQTPRYLIKTRGQQVTLSCSPISGHRSVSWYQQTPGQGLQFLFEYFSETQRNKGNFPGRFSGRQFSNSRSEMNVSTLELGDSALYLCASTSAGAAFYEQYFGPGTRLTVT.

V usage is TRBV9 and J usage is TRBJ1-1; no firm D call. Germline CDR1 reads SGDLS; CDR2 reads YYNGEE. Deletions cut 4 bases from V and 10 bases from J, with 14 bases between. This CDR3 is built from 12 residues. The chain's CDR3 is CASSPSSERAFF. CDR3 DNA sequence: TGTGCCAGCAGCCCATCTTCGGAGAGAGCTTTCTTT.

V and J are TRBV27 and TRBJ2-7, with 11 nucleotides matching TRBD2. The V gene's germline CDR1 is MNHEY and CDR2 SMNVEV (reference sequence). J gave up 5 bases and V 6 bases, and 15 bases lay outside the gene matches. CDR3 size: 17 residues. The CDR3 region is CASSPPAHGTSGHEQYF. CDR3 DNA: TGTGCCAGCAGCCCCCCGGCCCACGGGACTAGCGGCCACGAGCAGTACTTC.

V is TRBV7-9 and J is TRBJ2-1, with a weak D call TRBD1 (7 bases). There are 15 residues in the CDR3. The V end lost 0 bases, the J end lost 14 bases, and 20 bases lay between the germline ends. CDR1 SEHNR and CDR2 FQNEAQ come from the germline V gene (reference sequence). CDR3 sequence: CASSLARDSPSVEFF. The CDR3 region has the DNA TGTGCCAGCAGCTTAGCGAGGGACAGTCCTAGCGTGGAGTTCTTC.

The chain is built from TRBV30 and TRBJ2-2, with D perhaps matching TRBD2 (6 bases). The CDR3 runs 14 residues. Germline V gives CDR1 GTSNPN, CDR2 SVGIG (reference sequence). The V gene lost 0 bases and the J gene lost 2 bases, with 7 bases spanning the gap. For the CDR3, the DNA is TGTGCCTGGAGTGTAACTAGCAACACCGGGGAGCTGTTTTTT. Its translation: CAWSVTSNTGELFF. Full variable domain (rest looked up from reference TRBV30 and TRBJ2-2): SQTIHQWPATLVQPVGSPLSLECTVEGTSNPNLYWYRQAAGRGLQLLFYSVGIGQISSEVPQNLSASRPQDRQFILSSKKLLLSDSGFYLCAWSVTSNTGELFFGEGSRLTVL.

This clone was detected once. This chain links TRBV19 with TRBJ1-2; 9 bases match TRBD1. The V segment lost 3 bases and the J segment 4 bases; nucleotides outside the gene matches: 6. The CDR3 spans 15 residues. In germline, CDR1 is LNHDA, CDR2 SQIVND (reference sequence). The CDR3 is CASSIGTGLSYGYTF. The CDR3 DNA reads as TGTGCCAGTAGTATCGGGACAGGGCTGTCCTATGGCTACACCTTC.

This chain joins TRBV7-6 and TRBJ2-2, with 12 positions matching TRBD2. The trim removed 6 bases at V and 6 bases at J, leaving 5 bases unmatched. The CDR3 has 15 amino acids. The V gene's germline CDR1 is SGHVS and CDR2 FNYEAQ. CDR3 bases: TGTGCCAGCAGAATGACTAGCGGGAGCCCCGGGGAGCTGTTTTTT. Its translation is CASRMTSGSPGELFF.

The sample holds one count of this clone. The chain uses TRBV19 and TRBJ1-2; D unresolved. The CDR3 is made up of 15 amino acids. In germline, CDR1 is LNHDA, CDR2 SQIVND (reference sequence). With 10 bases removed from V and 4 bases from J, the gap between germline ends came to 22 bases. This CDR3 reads CATVPGPTTAYGYTF. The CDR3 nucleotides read TGTGCCACCGTACCGGGTCCCACTACTGCCTATGGCTACACCTTC.

This chain's CDR3 is CAISETLPPNTEAFF. The CDR3 bases are TGTGCCATCAGTGAGACTTTGCCTCCGAACACTGAAGCTTTCTTT. The chain joins TRBV10-3 to TRBJ1-1; no clear D gene. V lost 2 bases to trimming and J lost 1 base, with 11 bases between them. Germline lookup yields CDR1 ENHRY and CDR2 SYGVKD. This CDR3 contains 15 residues.

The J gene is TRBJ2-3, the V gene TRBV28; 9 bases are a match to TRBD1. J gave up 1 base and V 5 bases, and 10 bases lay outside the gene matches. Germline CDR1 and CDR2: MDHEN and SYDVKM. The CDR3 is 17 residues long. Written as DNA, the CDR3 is TGTGCCAGCAGTCAACCCCGGGACAGGGTGGGCACAGATACGCAGTATTTT. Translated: CASSQPRDRVGTDTQYF.